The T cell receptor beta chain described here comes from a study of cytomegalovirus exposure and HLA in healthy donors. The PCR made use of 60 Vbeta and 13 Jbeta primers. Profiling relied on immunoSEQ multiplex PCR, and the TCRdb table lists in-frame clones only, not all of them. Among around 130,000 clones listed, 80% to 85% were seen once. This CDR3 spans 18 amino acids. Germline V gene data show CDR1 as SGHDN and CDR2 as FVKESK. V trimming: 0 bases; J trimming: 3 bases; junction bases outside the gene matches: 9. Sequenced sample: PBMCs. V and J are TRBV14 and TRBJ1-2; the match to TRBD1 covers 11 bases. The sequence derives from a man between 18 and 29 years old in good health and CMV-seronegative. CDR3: CASSQEGQGEAYYYGYTF. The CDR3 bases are TGTGCCAGCAGCCAAGAGGGACAGGGGGAGGCTTACTACTATGGCTACACCTTC.